A single sample is the source of the 20 T cell receptor beta chains below, sequenced in a study of multiple sclerosis patients with progressive multifocal leukoencephalopathy. Regarding time point: before natalizumab initiation. Produced via immunoSEQ multiplex PCR; TCRdb's table is partial and in-frame only. The repertoire holds some 30,000 clones, with roughly 91% as singletons. The sample was PBMCs. All receptors derive from a human donor with multiple sclerosis.

The V and J genes are TRBV5-8 and TRBJ2-7, with TRBD1 matching over 11 bases. The CDR3 has 14 residues. Germline lookup yields CDR1 SGHTS and CDR2 YDEGEE. With 5 bases clipped from V and 5 bases from J, the junction kept 6 bases outside the gene matches. CDR3 bases: TGTGCCAGCAGTGGGACAGGGGGTACCCACGAGCAGTACTTC. This sequence encodes CASSGTGGTHEQYF.

The rearrangement joins TRBV5-1 to TRBJ2-6; 7 nucleotides line up with TRBD1. The CDR3 totals 17 residues. Germline V gives CDR1 SGHRS, CDR2 YFSETQ. Trimming cost V 4 bases and J 0 bases; bases outside gene matches: 7. Written as DNA, the CDR3 is TGCGCCAGCAGCCTGCGACAGGGCCGCTCTGGGGCCAACGTCCTGACTTTC. It codes for CASSLRQGRSGANVLTF.

The CDR3 DNA is TGTGCCAGCAGTCGGAACTATGGCTACACCTTC. Protein: CASSRNYGYTF. V usage is TRBV2 and J usage is TRBJ1-2; D is unresolved. Germline V gives CDR1 SNHLY, CDR2 FYNNEI. The CDR3 is made up of 11 amino acids. V lost 5 bases and J lost 2, with 3 bases in between.

The V call is TRBV10-3, the J call TRBJ2-3; 8 nucleotides agree with TRBD2. Germline values: CDR1 ENHRY, CDR2 SYGVKD. This CDR3 has 17 amino acids. J lost 0 bases, V lost 3 bases, and 8 bases had no gene match. The CDR3 DNA is TGTGCCATCAGTGACGGACTAGCCGGAAGGAGCACAGATACGCAGTATTTT. This translates into CAISDGLAGRSTDTQYF.

This sequence joins TRBV18 and TRBJ2-7, with 9 bases fitting TRBD1. CDR1 KGHSH and CDR2 LQKENI come from the germline V gene. V shed 0 bases, J shed 1 base, and the junction held 16 bases outside the gene matches. The CDR3 has 20 amino acids. The CDR3 DNA reads TGTGCCAGCTCACCACCTGGAAACAGGGGGCGCGTCCTAGGGTCCTACGAGCAGTACTTC. It encodes CASSPPGNRGRVLGSYEQYF.

The rearrangement links TRBV7-9 to TRBJ2-7; D is uncertain. The CDR3 is 13 amino acids. CDR1 SEHNR and CDR2 FQNEAQ come from the germline V gene (reference sequence). Trimming removed 5 bases from V and 2 bases from J, with 10 bases in between. CDR3 loop: CASSAQNTYEQYF. The CDR3 region has the DNA TGTGCCAGCAGCGCTCAGAACACCTACGAGCAGTACTTC.

The V call is TRBV6-1, the J call TRBJ1-6; perhaps TRBD1 as D (5 bases). Germline V gene data show CDR1 as MNHNS and CDR2 as SASEGT. CDR3 length equals 14 residues. Trimming took off 6 bases at V and 5 bases at J, with 11 bases between the two ends. The CDR3 nucleotides are TGTGCCAGCAGGATGCAGGGAAATAATTCACCCCTCCACTTT. This translates into CASRMQGNNSPLHF.

The chain is built from TRBV5-6 and TRBJ2-1; D remains ambiguous. CDR3 length: 14 residues. V was shortened by 2 bases and J by 8 bases, with 14 bases between the two germline ends. Per germline, CDR1 SGHDT and CDR2 YYEEEE. For the CDR3, the DNA is TGTGCCAGCAGCTTAGAGGACGAAGTCCATGAGCAGTTCTTC. This translates into CASSLEDEVHEQFF.

This clone was seen just once. This chain links TRBV7-2 with TRBJ1-1; 7 bases map to TRBD1. V shed 5 bases and J 0 bases; nucleotides not matched to a gene: 6. The CDR3 has 15 amino acids. Looked up from germline, CDR1 is SGHTA and CDR2 is FQGNSA. CDR3 in amino acids: CASSRRTGLNTEAFF. In DNA, the CDR3 is TGTGCCAGCAGCAGACGGACAGGACTGAACACTGAAGCTTTCTTT.

The chain has TRBV6-5 and TRBJ1-6, with D tentatively TRBD1 (5 bases). The V gene lost 4 bases and the J gene lost 7 bases, with 11 bases spanning the gap. The CDR3 consists of 14 residues. Looked up from germline, CDR1 is MNHEY and CDR2 is SVGAGI. This chain's CDR3 is CASSSTGPNSPLHF. The CDR3 nucleotides read TGTGCCAGCAGTTCAACAGGCCCGAATTCACCCCTCCACTTT.

This chain connects TRBV5-6 to TRBJ1-4; 10 bases fit TRBD1. The CDR3 covers 12 residues. V lost 7 bases to trimming and J lost 7 bases; unmatched junction nucleotides: 1. CDR1 SGHDT and CDR2 YYEEEE come from the germline V gene. This CDR3 reads CASGTGAEKLFF. CDR3 DNA: TGTGCCAGCGGGACAGGGGCTGAAAAACTGTTTTTT.

The sample holds one count of this clone. This rearrangement joins TRBV19 to TRBJ1-2; D possibly corresponds to TRBD1 (6 bases). The CDR3 is 16 residues long. Germline CDR1 and CDR2: LNHDA and SQIVND (reference sequence). Trimming stripped 11 bases from V and 6 bases from J, with 28 bases between. This CDR3 is CASCNPGDVLMNGYTF. Written as DNA, the CDR3 is TGTGCCTCCTGTAACCCAGGGGATGTTTTGATGAATGGCTACACCTTC. Looking up the rest from reference TRBV19 and TRBJ1-2 gives the full variable domain: DGGITQSPKYLFRKEGQNVTLSCEQNLNHDAMYWYRQDPGQGLRLIYYSQIVNDFQKGDIAEGYSVSREKKESFPLTVTSAQKNPTAFYLCASCNPGDVLMNGYTFGSGTRLTVV.

The chain recombines TRBV30 with TRBJ2-3, with 13 nucleotides matching TRBD2. CDR3 length equals 15 residues. The V gene's germline CDR1 is GTSNPN and CDR2 SVGIG (reference sequence). Trimming at V came to 0 bases and at J to 4 bases, leaving 1 base not matched to a gene. CDR3 in amino acids: CAWSVLAGGPDTQYF. The CDR3, as DNA: TGTGCCTGGAGTGTACTAGCGGGGGGGCCAGATACGCAGTATTTT. Drawing the rest from reference TRBV30 and TRBJ2-3, the complete variable domain is SQTIHQWPATLVQPVGSPLSLECTVEGTSNPNLYWYRQAAGRGLQLLFYSVGIGQISSEVPQNLSASRPQDRQFILSSKKLLLSDSGFYLCAWSVLAGGPDTQYFGPGTRLTVL.

The chain employs TRBV7-2 and TRBJ2-3, with TRBD2 identical over 9 bases. The J segment lost 2 bases and the V segment lost 5 bases, leaving 8 bases of the junction unmatched. Germline CDR1 and CDR2: SGHTA and FQGNSA. This CDR3 comprises 16 residues. The CDR3 here is CASSPHSGGFTDTQYF. CDR3 coding DNA: TGTGCCAGCAGCCCTCATAGCGGGGGCTTCACAGATACGCAGTATTTT.

V gene TRBV6-4 combines with J gene TRBJ1-6; D might be TRBD1 (5 bases). This CDR3 contains 12 residues. V lost 7 bases and J 14 bases, leaving 15 bases between the germline ends. CDR1 is MRHNA, CDR2 SNTAGT, per germline. As DNA, the CDR3 is TGTGCCAGCAAGCCGGGCCCGGGGGCCCTCCACTTT. Translation: CASKPGPGALHF.

The genes are TRBV11-2 and TRBJ2-7; 8 bases align to TRBD1. Germline V CDR1 and CDR2: SGHAT, FQNNGV. The CDR3 is made up of 14 amino acids. V trimming: 3 bases; J trimming: 7 bases; junction bases outside the gene matches: 8. Written as DNA, the CDR3 is TGTGCCAGCAGCTTCAACAGGGGGAGGAGAGAGCAGTACTTC. Amino acids: CASSFNRGRREQYF.

The chain joins TRBV6-6 to TRBJ1-1, with D possibly TRBD1 on 6 matching bases. V lost 0 bases and J 11 bases, leaving 16 bases between the germline ends. The CDR3 loop spans 14 amino acids. The V gene's germline CDR1 is MNHNY and CDR2 SVGAGI (reference sequence). Written as DNA, the CDR3 is TGTGCCAGCAGTTACTCGGGGGCAGGGTCAGGTGCTTTCTTT. The encoded protein is CASSYSGAGSGAFF.

The rearrangement links TRBV27 to TRBJ1-6, with D perhaps TRBD1 (5 bases). CDR1 and CDR2 (germline): MNHEY, SMNVEV (reference sequence). There are 15 residues in the CDR3. The V and J ends lost 7 bases and 7 bases respectively, with 17 bases between them. CDR3 protein: CASKGQIIGNSPLHF. The CDR3 region has the DNA TGTGCCAGCAAGGGGCAGATAATTGGAAATTCACCCCTCCACTTT.

The chain uses TRBV28 and TRBJ2-3; TRBD1 agrees at 8 bases. The CDR3 extends over 16 amino acids. Per germline, CDR1 MDHEN and CDR2 SYDVKM. V gave up 6 bases and J gave up 3 bases; unmatched junction bases: 11. The CDR3 region is CASSAQGEGETDTQYF. For the CDR3, the DNA is TGTGCCAGCAGCGCACAGGGGGAAGGGGAAACAGATACGCAGTATTTT. Complete variable domain (other parts from reference TRBV28 and TRBJ2-3): DVKVTQSSRYLVKRTGEKVFLECVQDMDHENMFWYRQDPGLGLRLIYFSYDVKMKEKGDIPEGYSVSREKKERFSLILESASTNQTSMYLCASSAQGEGETDTQYFGPGTRLTVL.

V is TRBV7-9 and J is TRBJ2-1, with no clear D. The germline CDR1 and CDR2 sequences are SEHNR and FQNEAQ (reference sequence). V lost 1 base and J 10 bases, leaving 11 bases between the germline ends. The CDR3 length is 13 residues. CDR3 loop: CASSLVALREQFF. The CDR3 nucleotides are TGTGCCAGCAGCTTAGTCGCCCTAAGGGAGCAGTTCTTC.